The entry below describes one TCR beta chain. Original methodology: Reference gene primers were amplified, and this amplification served to estimate nucleated cell counts. Here immunoSEQ multiplex PCR was the method, and the copy in TCRdb shows in-frame clones only, minus some. V and J calls and clone size are copied from that table; D and trimming were computed from the DNA. The sample holds about 350,000 clones; roughly 87% are singletons and the top ten take approximately 3.1%. The record originates from a study of blood T cell repertoires in COVID-19. About the study: Samples representing acute and convalescent COVID-19 were sourced from the United States, Italy and Spain.

Ages ranged from about 18 to 89 years, with residence in under 25 US areas. Before being deemed recovered, Cohort 3 donors had two negative PCRs, clearance, or symptom resolution. Germline CDR1 is SGDLS and CDR2 is YYNGEE. The CDR3 totals 13 residues. With 5 bases clipped from V and 6 bases from J, the junction kept 7 bases outside the gene matches. This sequence was found in a woman in her twenties or thirties who had recovered from COVID-19. The sequencing input was PBMCs or T cells enriched from blood (not recorded which). This chain joins TRBV9 and TRBJ1-1; TRBD1 aligns across 7 bases. The CDR3 sequence is CASSRTGWAEAFF. The CDR3 DNA is TGTGCCAGCAGTAGGACAGGTTGGGCTGAAGCTTTCTTT. Using reference TRBV9 and TRBJ1-1 for the parts outside the CDR3, the full variable domain is DSGVTQTPKHLITATGQRVTLRCSPRSGDLSVYWYQQSLDQGLQFLIQYYNGEERAKGNILERFSAQQFPDLHSELNLSSLELGDSALYFCASSRTGWAEAFFGQGTRLTVV.